The sequence of this T cell receptor beta chain was determined in a study of cytomegalovirus exposure and HLA in healthy donors. For this clone: Its specificity is not known.

Whole-study findings and limits: In the analysis, some V segments, TRBV6-2 and TRBV6-3 included, were excluded as indistinguishable. Analysis was performed later, and it showed HLA-associated TCR beta chains to be more clonally expanded than equally common others.

The CDR3 sequence is 15 residues long. With V trimmed by 3 bases and J by 7 bases, 9 bases remained unmatched. Germline assignment: CDR1 KGHSH and CDR2 LQKENI. The PCR made use of 60 Vbeta and 13 Jbeta primers. Sequenced by immunoSEQ multiplex PCR; TCRdb stores in-frame clones only, minus some. This sample's table has over 110,000 clones. The sample consisted of PBMCs. V and J are TRBV18 and TRBJ2-5, with 9 bases fitting TRBD2. The TCR originated in a male donor in good health and CMV-seronegative. CDR3 amino acids: CASSPSGGGARTQYF. As DNA, the CDR3 is TGTGCCAGCTCACCTTCGGGCGGGGGGGCGAGGACCCAGTACTTC.